These T cell receptor beta chains were read from a single sample in a study of cytomegalovirus exposure and HLA in healthy donors. Method: immunoSEQ multiplex PCR; TCRdb's copy keeps in-frame clones and lacks some. The sample has about 67,000 clones, roughly 65% seen once. Sequencing used PBMCs. All receptors come from a woman aged 30 to 39 in good health and CMV-seronegative. CDR3s include the opening cysteine and the closing phenylalanine or tryptophan. D genes are given only for firm matches. Clone size is given for some rows only: seen once, a few or many times, or a class if the clone is expanded.

D gene	clone size	V gene	J gene	CDR3 protein	CDR3 DNA
NA	few	TRBV18	TRBJ2-3	CASSPQGSTDTQYF	TGTGCCAGCTCACCACAGGGGAGCACAGATACGCAGTATTTT
NA	NA	TRBV4-1	TRBJ1-1	CASSQVRLNTEAFF	TGCGCCAGCAGCCAAGTCAGGCTGAACACTGAAGCTTTCTTT
TRBD2	NA	TRBV5-1	TRBJ2-1	CASSPGLAGSYNEQFF	TGCGCCAGCAGCCCGGGACTAGCGGGCTCCTACAATGAGCAGTTCTTC
TRBD2	NA	TRBV30	TRBJ2-5	CAWSVRGGQETQYF	TGTGCCTGGAGTGTACGGGGGGGACAAGAGACCCAGTACTTC
NA	few	TRBV30	TRBJ2-5	CAWSVQEETQYF	TGTGCCTGGAGTGTACAGGAAGAGACCCAGTACTTC
TRBD1	few	TRBV19	TRBJ2-1	CASLNRGSNEQFF	TGTGCCAGTCTAAACAGGGGTAGCAATGAGCAGTTCTTC
NA	many	TRBV7-2	TRBJ1-6	CASSQNYNSPLHF	TGTGCCAGCAGCCAGAACTATAATTCACCCCTCCACTTT
NA	few	TRBV6-1	TRBJ2-5	CASNPGGQGETQYF	TGTGCCAGCAACCCAGGGGGGCAGGGAGAGACCCAGTACTTC
TRBD2	NA	TRBV7-9	TRBJ2-1	CASSFFSGGYNEQFF	TGTGCCAGCAGCTTCTTTTCGGGGGGTTACAATGAGCAGTTCTTC
NA	NA	TRBV30	TRBJ1-5	CAWSARVSQPQHF	TGTGCCTGGAGCGCCAGGGTTAGTCAGCCCCAGCATTTT